This T cell receptor beta chain appears in the sequencing data of a study of regulatory dendritic cells for organ transplantation. The study, taken as a whole, reports: Among resting subsets, memory CD8+ cells contained the most alloreactive clonotypes. Memory CD8+ clonal expansion seemed more limited with regulatory than mature dendritic cells. Alloreactive memory CD8+ T cell pools varied considerably between individuals.

The protocol was immunoSEQ multiplex PCR, while the TCRdb copy is restricted to in-frame clones and leaves out a portion. The data contain tens of thousands of clones, about 93% of them singletons. In the case of this clone: The antigen remains undetermined.

From germline, CDR1 is MGHRA and CDR2 YSYEKL. Trimming left V 3 bases short and J 3 bases short, with 9 bases between. CDR3 length: 14 residues. Sequenced sample: naive CD8+ T cells from blood. Subset defined: CD45RA+ naive T cells. This sequence joins TRBV4-1 and TRBJ2-1; D gene unclear. The sequence was obtained from a human donor in good health. The CDR3 coding sequence is TGCGCCAGCAGCCATGCCTCCGACTACAATGAGCAGTTCTTC. Translating it yields CASSHASDYNEQFF.